Reported below is one T cell receptor (beta chain). The data derive from a study of blood T cell repertoires in COVID-19. Study-wide context: Sites across the United States, Italy and Spain contributed samples from acute and convalescent COVID-19. In each case, the material was cDNA or gDNA derived from T cells, B-cell-depleted T cells, or PBMCs.

With 2 bases removed from V and 3 bases from J, the gap between germline ends came to 14 bases. Germline V CDR1 and CDR2: LNHDA, SQIVND (reference sequence). CDR3 length: 16 amino acids. Enrolment of Seattle patients took place during active infection, and they were followed longitudinally. The authors' processing: For nucleated cells, counts were estimated from reference gene primer amplification. TCRdb keeps only in-frame clones here, not all; method: immunoSEQ multiplex PCR. That table gives V, J and clone size, and the DNA gave D and trimming. Of over 450,000 clones listed, around nine tenths are singletons.

What was sequenced was peripheral blood. This chain uses TRBV19 with TRBJ2-1, with D possibly matching TRBD1 (5 bases). The TCR was taken from a woman in her fifties or sixties with COVID-19, enrolled during active disease. CDR3 nucleotide sequence: TGTGCCAGTAGTATATTAGCAGGGTCCAACTACAATGAGCAGTTCTTC. Protein product: CASSILAGSNYNEQFF.